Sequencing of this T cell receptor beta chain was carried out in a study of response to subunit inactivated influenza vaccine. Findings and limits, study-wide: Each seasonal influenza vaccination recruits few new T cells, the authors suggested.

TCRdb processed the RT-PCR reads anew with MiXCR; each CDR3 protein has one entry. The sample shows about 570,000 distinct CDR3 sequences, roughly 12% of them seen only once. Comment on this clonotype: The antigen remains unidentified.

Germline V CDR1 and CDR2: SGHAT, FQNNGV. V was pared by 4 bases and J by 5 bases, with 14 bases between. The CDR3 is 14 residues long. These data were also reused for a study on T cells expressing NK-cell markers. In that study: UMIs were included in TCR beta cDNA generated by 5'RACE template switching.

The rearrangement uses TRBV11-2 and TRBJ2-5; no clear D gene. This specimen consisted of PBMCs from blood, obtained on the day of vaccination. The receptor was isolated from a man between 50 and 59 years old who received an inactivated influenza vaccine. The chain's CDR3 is CASSSSRGMETQYF. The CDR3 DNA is TGTGCCAGCAGCTCCAGCCGTGGTATGGAGACCCAGTACTTC.